One sample yielded the 21 T cell receptor beta chains listed below, sequenced in a study of blood T cell repertoires in COVID-19. The assay was immunoSEQ multiplex PCR, and TCRdb's table has in-frame clones only and misses some. The sample has some 80,000 clones; more than 75% are singletons. The sequenced material came from peripheral blood. These receptors were taken from a woman of 80 years or more with active or convalescent COVID-19.

The sample holds a few counts of this clone. The gene calls are TRBV4-1 and TRBJ1-2; D might be TRBD1 (5 bases). Germline V gene sequence: CDR1 MGHRA, CDR2 YSYEKL. This CDR3 is 17 amino acids long. V was shortened by 1 base and J by 4 bases, with 19 bases between the two germline ends. The CDR3 here is CASSQAGLDGPLYGYTF. The CDR3 nucleotides read TGCGCCAGCAGCCAAGCGGGACTGGACGGGCCCCTCTATGGCTACACCTTC.

The chain employs TRBV4-1 and TRBJ1-2, with TRBD1 matching 10 bases. The germline gives CDR1 MGHRA, CDR2 YSYEKL. Trimming removed 4 bases from V and 4 bases from J; junction bases left unmatched: 9. The CDR3 is 16 residues long. As DNA, the CDR3 is TGCGCCAGCAGCCTCACCCCGGACAGGGGGGGCTATGGCTACACCTTC. Its protein is CASSLTPDRGGYGYTF.

The chain couples TRBV6-6 to TRBJ1-5; TRBD1 aligns across 7 bases. This CDR3 contains 16 residues. The trim removed 1 base at V and 2 bases at J, leaving 5 bases unmatched. Germline-derived CDR1 and CDR2 are MNHNY and SVGAGI (reference sequence). CDR3 DNA: TGTGCCAGCAGTTACTTGACAGGGATTGGCAATCAGCCCCAGCATTTT. This translates into CASSYLTGIGNQPQHF.

V is TRBV7-2 and J is TRBJ1-1; tentatively, D is TRBD1 (6 bases). This CDR3 contains 15 residues. The germline CDR1 and CDR2 sequences are SGHTA and FQGNSA. The ends were cut back, 4 bases at V and 4 bases at J, with 16 bases in the middle. Here the CDR3 DNA reads TGTGCCAGCAGCTCCGGACAGCCTGGGGGCACTGAAGCTTTCTTT. This encodes CASSSGQPGGTEAFF.

The V gene is TRBV3-1 (or the pseudogene TRBV3-2), the J gene TRBJ2-3; no definite D call. V lost 1 base and J lost 3, with 11 bases in between. Germline values: CDR1 LGHDT, CDR2 YNNKEL (reference sequence). This CDR3 region has 15 residues. In DNA form, the CDR3 reads TGTGCCAGCAGCCAAGCGACAACCTCGACAGATACGCAGTATTTT. As protein: CASSQATTSTDTQYF.

This clone is judged medium-sized. Within the sample, other DNA sequences also encode this same CDR3. The gene calls are TRBV12-3 or TRBV12-4 and TRBJ2-3; D is possibly TRBD2 (5 bases). The CDR3 runs 12 residues. The V gene lost 5 bases and the J gene lost 3 bases, with 6 bases spanning the gap. In DNA, the CDR3 is TGTGCCAGCAGTCGAGGGACAGATACGCAGTATTTT. Translating gives CASSRGTDTQYF.

This clone came up many times. The genes are TRBV18 and TRBJ1-2; no clear D. The germline gives CDR1 KGHSH, CDR2 LQKENI. CDR3 length equals 13 residues. Trimming took 0 bases from V and 7 from J, leaving 9 bases between them. The CDR3, as DNA: TGTGCCAGCTCACCACCCTTTATCCGTGGCTACACCTTC. Its protein product is CASSPPFIRGYTF.

The chain couples TRBV7-2 to TRBJ1-5, with D possibly matching TRBD1 (6 bases). The V and J ends lost 4 bases and 6 bases respectively, with 13 bases between them. Germline CDR1 SGHTA, CDR2 FQGNSA. The CDR3 length is 14 residues. The chain's CDR3 is CASSSRGGGQPQHF. CDR3 coding DNA: TGTGCCAGCAGCTCGAGGGGGGGCGGTCAGCCCCAGCATTTT.

The V call is TRBV6-5, the J call TRBJ1-4; D is uncertain. This CDR3 has 15 amino acids. Germline assignment: CDR1 MNHEY and CDR2 SVGAGI. Deletions cut 0 bases from V and 6 bases from J, with 11 bases between. In DNA, the CDR3 is TGTGCCAGCAGTTACTCGGGCACCCCTGATGAAAAACTGTTTTTT. Its translation: CASSYSGTPDEKLFF.

V and J are TRBV24-1 and TRBJ2-1; the match to TRBD2 covers 14 bases. Germline CDR1 and CDR2: KGHDR and SFDVKD. The CDR3 has 17 amino acids. V gave up 4 bases and J gave up 8 bases; unmatched junction bases: 9. CDR3 in DNA: TGTGCCACCAGTGACCCGACTAGCGGGGGGGTCTGGGATGAGCAGTTCTTC. Protein: CATSDPTSGGVWDEQFF.

This clone appeared a few times. The J gene is TRBJ1-1, the V gene TRBV3-1 (or the pseudogene TRBV3-2), with D tentatively TRBD1 (5 bases). The germline gives CDR1 LGHDT, CDR2 YNNKEL (reference sequence). CDR3 length: 13 residues. Trimming removed 1 base from V and 10 bases from J, with 13 bases in between. CDR3 bases: TGTGCCAGCAGCCAAGCAGGTCAGGGCACAGCTTTCTTT. It translates to CASSQAGQGTAFF.

The J gene is TRBJ2-1, the V gene TRBV2; D perhaps matches TRBD2 (5 bases). Trimming pared 2 bases from V and 4 bases from J, leaving 6 bases between. CDR1 and CDR2 (germline): SNHLY, FYNNEI. The CDR3 covers 13 residues. CDR3 loop: CASSERDYNEQFF. CDR3 nucleotide sequence: TGTGCCAGCAGTGAACGGGATTACAATGAGCAGTTCTTC.

This clone was seen just once. The rearrangement uses TRBV5-8 and TRBJ2-1, with 7 bases identical to TRBD2. V lost 3 bases and J lost 4; bases outside the gene matches: 4. Germline loops: CDR1 SGHTS, CDR2 YDEGEE. This CDR3 is 14 amino acids long. DNA for the CDR3: TGTGCCAGCAGCTGGGGGAGGGATTACAATGAGCAGTTCTTC. It encodes CASSWGRDYNEQFF.

The chain employs TRBV7-6 and TRBJ1-1, with 7 positions matching TRBD1. V gave up 5 bases and J gave up 1 base; unmatched junction bases: 10. CDR3 length equals 16 residues. CDR1 is SGHVS and CDR2 is FNYEAQ in the germline V gene. CDR3 in DNA: TGTGCCAGCAGCCTAATGTGGGGGGACAGGAACACTGAAGCTTTCTTT. Encoded protein: CASSLMWGDRNTEAFF.

V gene TRBV3-1 (or the pseudogene TRBV3-2) combines with J gene TRBJ2-5; TRBD2 aligns across 15 bases. Germline assignment: CDR1 LGHDT and CDR2 YNNKEL (reference sequence). The trim removed 2 bases at V and 5 bases at J, leaving 9 bases unmatched. The CDR3 is 18 residues long. CDR3 DNA: TGTGCCAGCAGCCAACACGCGGGGACTAGCGGGGGGACCGAGACCCAGTACTTC. It specifies CASSQHAGTSGGTETQYF.

This clone was counted only a few times. This chain connects TRBV7-9 to TRBJ1-1; tentatively, D is TRBD1 (5 bases). Germline loops: CDR1 SEHNR, CDR2 FQNEAQ (reference sequence). The CDR3 is 12 amino acids. V was clipped by 5 bases and J by 4 bases, with 8 bases between them. The CDR3 DNA reads TGTGCCAGCAGCCCAGGGTCCACTGAAGCTTTCTTT. Encoded protein: CASSPGSTEAFF.

The rearrangement links TRBV6-2 or TRBV6-3 to TRBJ2-5; maybe TRBD2 (7 bases). V was shortened by 6 bases and J by 5 bases, with 28 bases between the two germline ends. This CDR3 contains 18 residues. The germline V gene encodes CDR1 MNHEY and CDR2 SVGEGT. The CDR3 reads CASSPLTVRGGGVETQYF. CDR3 DNA sequence: TGTGCCAGCAGCCCTCTAACGGTCAGGGGAGGGGGTGTTGAGACCCAGTACTTC.

V gene TRBV10-2 combines with J gene TRBJ2-1; 13 bases line up with TRBD2. The CDR3 spans 15 residues. The trim removed 6 bases at V and 8 bases at J, leaving 7 bases unmatched. The V gene's germline CDR1 is WSHSY and CDR2 SAAADI. The DNA of the CDR3 is TGCGCCAGCAGGACTAGCGGGGGGCTTTTACATGAGCAGTTCTTC. Translation: CASRTSGGLLHEQFF.

This clone was counted a single time. The chain uses TRBV11-2 and TRBJ2-1; TRBD2 matches 7 bases. The CDR3 is 15 amino acids. The junction had 1 base not matched to a gene; V was cut back by 1 base and J by 1 base. Germline CDR1 is SGHAT and CDR2 is FQNNGV. The CDR3 DNA sequence: TGTGCCAGCAGCTTAGCGCGGGGGTCCTACAATGAGCAGTTCTTC. Translating it yields CASSLARGSYNEQFF. Together with reference TRBV11-2 and TRBJ2-1, the CDR3 gives the full variable domain: EAGVAQSPRYKIIEKRQSVAFWCNPISGHATLYWYQQILGQGPKLLIQFQNNGVVDDSQLPKDRFSAERLKGVDSTLKIQPAKLEDSAVYLCASSLARGSYNEQFFGPGTRLTVL.

The chain employs TRBV7-2 and TRBJ2-3; tentative D call: TRBD1 (6 bases). The CDR3 loop spans 17 amino acids. Trimming cost V 5 bases and J 0 bases, with 18 bases left between them. Germline CDR1 and CDR2: SGHTA and FQGNSA. The CDR3 DNA is TGTGCCAGCAGCGGGGACAAGGGCCTGTCTAGCACAGATACGCAGTATTTT. Protein: CASSGDKGLSSTDTQYF.

This clone came up once. This sequence joins TRBV6-5 and TRBJ2-5, with TRBD2 matching 9 bases. The CDR3 runs 14 residues. The ends lost 6 bases at V and 5 bases at J; junction bases unmatched: 7. Looked up from germline, CDR1 is MNHEY and CDR2 is SVGAGI. The CDR3 DNA is TGTGCCAGCAGCTCGCGGGGGGGCATGGAGACCCAGTACTTC. Translated, it gives CASSSRGGMETQYF.